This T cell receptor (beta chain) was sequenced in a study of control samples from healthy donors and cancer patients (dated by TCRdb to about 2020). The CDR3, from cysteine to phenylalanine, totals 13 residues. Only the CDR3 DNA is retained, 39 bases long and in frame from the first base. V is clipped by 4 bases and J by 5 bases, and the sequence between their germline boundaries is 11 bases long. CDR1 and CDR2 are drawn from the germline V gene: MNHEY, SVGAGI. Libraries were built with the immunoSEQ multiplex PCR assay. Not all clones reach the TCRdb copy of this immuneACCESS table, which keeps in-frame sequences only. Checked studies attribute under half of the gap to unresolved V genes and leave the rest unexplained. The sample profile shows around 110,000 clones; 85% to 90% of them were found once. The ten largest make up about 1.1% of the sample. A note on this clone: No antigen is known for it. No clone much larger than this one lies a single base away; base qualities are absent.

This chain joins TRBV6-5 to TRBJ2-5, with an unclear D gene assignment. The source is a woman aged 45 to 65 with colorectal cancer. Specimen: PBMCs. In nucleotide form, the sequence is TGTGCCAGCAGTTGGGCCAAGGCCGAGACCCAGTACTTC. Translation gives CASSWAKAETQYF.